The clone carrying this T cell receptor (beta chain) was counted many times. Looked up from germline, CDR1 is SGDLS and CDR2 is YYNGEE. The CDR3 has 15 residues. The V end lost 4 bases, the J end lost 4 bases, and 14 bases lay between the germline ends. These data come from a study of read filtering for tumor transcriptome and immune sequencing. For the study at large: The cohort had some 16 men and about 15 women aged roughly 47 to 85, mean about 67 years. TCR-mapped reads were about 4.05 to 11 million with IR-seq versus roughly 85 to 1,300 with RNA-seq. Revised staging placed 8 patients in R-ISS I, 15 to 20 in II, six or seven in III.

This library used 300 to 450 ng RNA and molecular barcoded adaptors spanning alpha/delta and beta/gamma chains. TCRdb called the reads again in MiXCR, with one record for every CDR3 protein. This table holds roughly 90,000 distinct CDR3 sequences, 20% to 25% found once. This TCR derives from a donor aged 40 or older with multiple myeloma. The chain joins TRBV9 to TRBJ2-2; TRBD1 is a possible D gene (6 bases). The material sequenced was a population of CD138-negative cells sorted from bone marrow. CDR3 residues: CASSSRTASTGELFF. DNA for the CDR3: TGTGCCAGCAGCTCCAGGACAGCTAGCACCGGGGAGCTGTTTTTT.